These 5 T cell receptor beta chains originate from one sample sequenced in a study of long-term antiretroviral therapy in people with HIV. Survey-level immunoSEQ v3.0 assays were run. TCRdb's table, derived via immunoSEQ multiplex PCR, lists solely in-frame clones and lacks some. This sample carries 32,000 or so clones, just under 90% of them seen once, and the ten largest clones take about 8.3%. Material: unsorted PBMCs, obtained 3.2 years before starting antiretroviral therapy. These receptors came from a man over 45 with HIV.

The rearrangement uses TRBV5-1 and TRBJ2-7, with D perhaps matching TRBD2 (6 bases). V was shortened by 4 bases and J by 4 bases, with 18 bases between the two germline ends. Germline values: CDR1 SGHRS, CDR2 YFSETQ. The CDR3 extends over 15 amino acids. CDR3 DNA sequence: TGCGCCAGCAGCGATCAGGGCCCCCGGGGGTACGAGCAGTACTTC. Its protein is CASSDQGPRGYEQYF. The full variable domain, with the rest looked up from reference TRBV5-1 and TRBJ2-7, is KAGVTQTPRYLIKTRGQQVTLSCSPISGHRSVSWYQQTPGQGLQFLFEYFSETQRNKGNFPGRFSGRQFSNSRSEMNVSTLELGDSALYLCASSDQGPRGYEQYFGPGTRLTVT.

The gene calls are TRBV5-1 and TRBJ2-1; TRBD2 is a possible D gene (5 bases). The CDR3 is 16 amino acids. Germline loops: CDR1 SGHRS, CDR2 YFSETQ. V lost 4 bases and J 0 bases, leaving 14 bases between the germline ends. The CDR3 DNA reads as TGCGCCAGCAGCAACCCTAGCTCCCGCTCCTACAATGAGCAGTTCTTC. Translating gives CASSNPSSRSYNEQFF. Looking up the rest from reference TRBV5-1 and TRBJ2-1 gives the full variable domain: KAGVTQTPRYLIKTRGQQVTLSCSPISGHRSVSWYQQTPGQGLQFLFEYFSETQRNKGNFPGRFSGRQFSNSRSEMNVSTLELGDSALYLCASSNPSSRSYNEQFFGPGTRLTVL.

This clone was counted a single time. This sequence joins TRBV18 and TRBJ1-5; the match to TRBD1 covers 7 bases. Germline trimming cut 3 bases from V and 1 base from J; bases unmatched to any gene: 6. Germline CDR1 and CDR2: KGHSH and LQKENI. The CDR3 sequence is 16 residues long. CDR3 in amino acids: CASSPGTVLSNQPQHF. CDR3 DNA sequence: TGTGCCAGCTCACCTGGGACAGTTTTAAGCAATCAGCCCCAGCATTTT.

CDR3 sequence reads: CASSSFGDEQFF. The CDR3 DNA reads as TGCGCCAGCAGCTCATTCGGCGATGAGCAGTTCTTC. This rearrangement joins TRBV5-1 to TRBJ2-1; D call uncertain. Trimming removed 3 bases at V and 8 bases at J, with 9 bases between. The CDR3 extends over 12 amino acids. Germline CDR1 reads SGHRS; CDR2 reads YFSETQ.

This chain links TRBV10-1 with TRBJ1-1; D is possibly TRBD1 (6 bases). The CDR3 is 14 residues long. CDR1 is WNHNN, CDR2 SYGVQD, per germline (reference sequence). The germline V and J ends were trimmed by 6 bases and 3 bases, with 14 bases remaining between them. CDR3 residues: CASRPGAQDTEAFF. In nucleotides, the CDR3 is TGCGCCAGCAGACCGGGGGCGCAGGACACTGAAGCTTTCTTT.